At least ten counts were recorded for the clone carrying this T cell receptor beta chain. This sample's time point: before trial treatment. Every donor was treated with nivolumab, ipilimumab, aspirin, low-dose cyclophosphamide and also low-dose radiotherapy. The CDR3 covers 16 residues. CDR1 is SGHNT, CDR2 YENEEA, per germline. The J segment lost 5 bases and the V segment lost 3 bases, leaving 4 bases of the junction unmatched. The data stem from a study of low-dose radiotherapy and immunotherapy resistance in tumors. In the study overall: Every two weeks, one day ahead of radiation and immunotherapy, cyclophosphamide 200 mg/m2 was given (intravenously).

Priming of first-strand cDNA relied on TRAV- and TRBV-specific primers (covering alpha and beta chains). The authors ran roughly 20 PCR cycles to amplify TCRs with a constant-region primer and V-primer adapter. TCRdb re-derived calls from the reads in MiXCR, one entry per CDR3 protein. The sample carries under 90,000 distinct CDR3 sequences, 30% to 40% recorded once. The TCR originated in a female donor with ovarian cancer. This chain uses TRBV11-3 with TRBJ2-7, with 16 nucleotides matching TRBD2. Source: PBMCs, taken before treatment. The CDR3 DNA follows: TGTGCCAGCAGCTTGGGGACTAGCGGGAGGGCCGACGAGCAGTACTTC. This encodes CASSLGTSGRADEQYF.